These 2 T cell receptor beta chains came from one sample sequenced in a study of beta chain features in type 1 diabetes. Reverse transcribing all isolated RNA meant expressed TCRB transcripts were sequenced. Here immunoSEQ multiplex PCR was the method, and the copy in TCRdb shows in-frame clones only, minus some. The sample holds about 340,000 clones, 8% seen once. The sequenced sample consisted of central memory CD4+ T cells from blood. The receptors derive from a woman aged 18 to 35 in good health.

On this clone itself: This sequence may be a read error, since a much larger clone differs from it by one base. The rearrangement links TRBV27 to TRBJ2-3; no clear D gene. Trimming removed 2 bases from V and 1 base from J, with 4 bases in between. The CDR3 has 13 residues. Germline values: CDR1 MNHEY, CDR2 SMNVEV (reference sequence). The CDR3 nucleotides read TGTGCCAGCAGTTTAGGGGGCACAGATACGCAGTATTTT. Its translation: CASSLGGTDTQYF.

This clone has only a few counts. The junction differs from germline at one of its ends, possibly a read error. This CDR3 reads CASSLASGRSSYEQYF. In DNA, the CDR3 is TGTGCCAGCAGCCTAGCTAGCGGGAGGAGCTCCTACGAGCAGTACTTC. The genes are TRBV7-2 and TRBJ2-5; 11 nucleotides align to TRBD2. The DNA end favors TRBJ2-7, so the J call may be wrong. Germline assignment: CDR1 SGHTA and CDR2 FQGNSA. The CDR3 is 16 residues long.